This T cell receptor beta chain was observed in a study of response to subunit inactivated influenza vaccine. Findings and limits, study-wide: There was a suggestion from the authors that each seasonal influenza vaccination recruits few new T cells.

TCRdb itself ran the RT-PCR reads through MiXCR, one entry per CDR3 protein. The top ten hold 10% to 13% of the sample, which has 800,000 to 1,000,000 distinct CDR3 sequences, roughly 20% seen once. This clonotype was picked up many times. Its cognate antigen is unknown. The sequencing used PBMCs from blood, collected 5 days after vaccination. The clonotype comes from a man aged 50 to 59 who received an inactivated influenza vaccine.

CDR3 DNA: TGTGCCAGCAGCTTCGGCGGGAGGGCCTACAATGAGCAGTTCTTC. Its protein is CASSFGGRAYNEQFF. The V and J genes are TRBV5-6 and TRBJ2-1; 9 positions agree with TRBD2. Germline lookup yields CDR1 SGHDT and CDR2 YYEEEE. Germline trimming cut 2 bases from V and 2 bases from J; bases unmatched to any gene: 2. CDR3 length equals 15 residues.